This TCR beta chain came from a study of vaccination and CD4 T cells after COVID-19. Study-level background: SARS-CoV-2 had been detected by nasal swab PCR in convalescent patients; roughly 10 were mild, one severe. The convalescent population consisted of six males and four females, two of whom were of Hispanic ethnicity.

Trimming removed 2 bases from V and 5 bases from J; junction bases left unmatched: 5. The V gene's germline CDR1 is MNHEY and CDR2 SVGAGI. The CDR3 runs to 15 residues. This clonotype was observed a few times. The target antigen is unknown. Sequence data for DNA of cultured CD4+ T cells were generated by the Oncomine TCR Beta short-read assay. Cultures of CD4+ T cells served as the source for extracting genomic DNA. Each CDR3 protein is one row after TCRdb ran MiXCR on the PCR reads. The sample holds roughly 20,000 distinct CDR3 sequences, 43% seen once. Treatment of the sample: roughly ten-day PBMC culture with coronavirus spike peptide pools or control peptides (ViraFEST assay).

The chain combines TRBV6-5 with TRBJ1-5; TRBD1 matches 8 bases. The starting material was CD4+ T cells from blood, cultured in vitro, obtained after SARS-CoV-2 vaccination. The receptor was isolated from a human donor who had recovered from COVID-19. DNA of the CDR3: TGTGCCAGCAGTTACCCTTCAGGGGGCTATCAGCCCCAGCATTTT. Translated, it gives CASSYPSGGYQPQHF.